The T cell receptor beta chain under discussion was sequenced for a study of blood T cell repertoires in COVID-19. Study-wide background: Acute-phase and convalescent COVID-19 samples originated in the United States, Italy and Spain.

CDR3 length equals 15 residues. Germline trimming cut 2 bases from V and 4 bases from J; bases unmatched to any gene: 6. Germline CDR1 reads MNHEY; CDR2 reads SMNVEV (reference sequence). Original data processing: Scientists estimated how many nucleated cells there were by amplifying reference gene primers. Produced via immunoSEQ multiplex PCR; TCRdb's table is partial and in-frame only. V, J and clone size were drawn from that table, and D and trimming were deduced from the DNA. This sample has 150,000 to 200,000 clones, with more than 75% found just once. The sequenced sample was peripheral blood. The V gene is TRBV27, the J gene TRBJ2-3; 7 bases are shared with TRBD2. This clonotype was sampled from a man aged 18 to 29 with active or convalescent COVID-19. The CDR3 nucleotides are TGTGCCAGCAGTTTAGACGGGGGGTTCGCAGATACGCAGTATTTT. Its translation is CASSLDGGFADTQYF.